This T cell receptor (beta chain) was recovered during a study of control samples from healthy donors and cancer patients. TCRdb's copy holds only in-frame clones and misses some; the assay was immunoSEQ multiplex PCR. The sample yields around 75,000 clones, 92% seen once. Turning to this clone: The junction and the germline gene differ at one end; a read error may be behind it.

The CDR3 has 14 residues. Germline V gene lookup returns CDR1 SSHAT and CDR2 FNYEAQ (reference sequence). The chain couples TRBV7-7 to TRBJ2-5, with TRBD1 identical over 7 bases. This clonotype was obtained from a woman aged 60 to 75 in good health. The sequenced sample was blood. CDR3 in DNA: TGTGCTAGCAGCTTAGGCAGGGGGCAAGAGACCCAGTACTTC. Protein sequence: CASSLGRGQETQYF.